The 17 T cell receptor beta chains reported below all come from one sample, sequenced in a study of blood T cell repertoires in COVID-19. Method: immunoSEQ multiplex PCR; TCRdb's copy keeps in-frame clones and lacks some. In the table there are fewer than 95,000 clones, 75% to 90% of which are singletons. Input material: peripheral blood. The source of these receptors is a man in his forties or fifties with active or convalescent COVID-19.

The chain carries TRBV7-8 and TRBJ1-2, with D perhaps matching TRBD1 (6 bases). V gave up 1 base and J gave up 0 bases, with 12 bases separating them. Germline CDR1 and CDR2: SGHVS and FQNEAQ. The CDR3 is 16 residues long. The CDR3 sequence: CASSLGGRGANYGYTF. The DNA for the CDR3 is TGTGCCAGCAGCTTAGGTGGCAGGGGAGCTAACTATGGCTACACCTTC. Full variable domain (remainder filled in from reference TRBV7-8 and TRBJ1-2): GAGVSQSPRYKVAKRGQDVALRCDPISGHVSLFWYQQALGQGPEFLTYFQNEAQLDKSGLPSDRFFAERPEGSVSTLKIQRTQQEDSAVYLCASSLGGRGANYGYTFGSGTRLTVV.

The CDR3 spells CASSLRTVKSYNEQFF. The CDR3 DNA reads TGTGCCAGCAGTTTACGGACAGTCAAATCCTACAATGAGCAGTTCTTC. The J gene is TRBJ2-1, the V gene TRBV27, with D possibly matching TRBD1 (6 bases). The V and J ends lost 2 bases and 1 base respectively, with 12 bases between them. The CDR3 is 16 residues long. The germline gives CDR1 MNHEY, CDR2 SMNVEV (reference sequence).

This clone showed up just once. The chain carries TRBV5-1 and TRBJ2-3; possible D gene TRBD2, 5 bases. Germline loops: CDR1 SGHRS, CDR2 YFSETQ. The CDR3 length is 15 residues. Trimming took 2 bases from V and 2 from J, leaving 12 bases between them. The CDR3 spells CASSLNTRDTDTQYF. The CDR3 DNA reads as TGCGCCAGCAGCTTAAATACGAGGGACACAGATACGCAGTATTTT.

This clone was observed a handful of times. This chain links TRBV6-1 with TRBJ1-6, with a weak D call TRBD1 (5 bases). Trimming shortened V by 2 bases and J by 10 bases, and 9 bases separated the two germline ends. The germline CDR1 and CDR2 sequences are MNHNS and SASEGT. The CDR3 loop spans 13 amino acids. The CDR3: CASSERGQSPLHF. The CDR3 DNA sequence: TGTGCCAGCAGTGAAAGGGGTCAATCACCCCTCCACTTT.

This chain links TRBV27 with TRBJ2-1; 8 nucleotides agree with TRBD1. V trimming: 7 bases; J trimming: 0 bases; junction bases outside the gene matches: 8. Germline lookup yields CDR1 MNHEY and CDR2 SMNVEV (reference sequence). The CDR3 length is 16 residues. The CDR3 DNA follows: TGTGCCAGCAAACTAAGAGGGACAGGCTCCTACAATGAGCAGTTCTTC. Amino acids: CASKLRGTGSYNEQFF.

This chain uses TRBV2 with TRBJ1-1, with TRBD1 as a possible D gene (6 bases). Germline CDR1 SNHLY, CDR2 FYNNEI. V dropped 2 bases and J dropped 0 bases, with 10 bases sitting between them. The CDR3 is 15 amino acids. The CDR3 region is CASSEFTGLNTEAFF. The CDR3 region has the DNA TGTGCCAGCAGTGAATTTACAGGGTTGAACACTGAAGCTTTCTTT.

The V call is TRBV5-1, the J call TRBJ2-3; TRBD2 aligns across 11 bases. V lost 3 bases, J lost 7 bases, and 7 bases stayed unmatched. This CDR3 region has 15 residues. Germline CDR1 is SGHRS and CDR2 is YFSETQ. The CDR3 loop is CASSSEGTSGNTQYF. CDR3 bases: TGCGCCAGCAGCTCTGAGGGGACTAGCGGCAATACGCAGTATTTT.

This chain joins TRBV19 and TRBJ2-1; a weak D match, TRBD1 (5 bases). In germline, CDR1 is LNHDA, CDR2 SQIVND (reference sequence). Trimming shortened V by 6 bases and J by 6 bases, and 18 bases separated the two germline ends. There are 15 residues in the CDR3. CDR3 amino acids: CASSPRLRQSNEQFF. The DNA for the CDR3 is TGTGCCAGTAGCCCAAGGTTGAGACAGTCCAATGAGCAGTTCTTC.

J is TRBJ2-1 and V is TRBV5-1; 11 nucleotides agree with TRBD2. Germline V gene data show CDR1 as SGHRS and CDR2 as YFSETQ. The V gene end was trimmed by 3 bases and the J gene end by 8 bases; junction bases not matched to a gene: 10. The CDR3 is made up of 16 amino acids. DNA of the CDR3: TGCGCCAGCAGCTGGGAAACTAGCGGGAGCCTCCATGAGCAGTTCTTC. This gives the protein CASSWETSGSLHEQFF.

The chain employs TRBV19 and TRBJ2-1, with TRBD2 matching over 12 bases. The germline CDR1 and CDR2 sequences are LNHDA and SQIVND (reference sequence). V was pared by 4 bases and J by 7 bases, with 14 bases of the junction left unmatched. This CDR3 contains 18 residues. DNA of the CDR3: TGTGCCAGTAGTACCCAATCTAGACTAGCGGGAGTTGGTAATGAGCAGTTCTTC. As protein: CASSTQSRLAGVGNEQFF.

V and J are TRBV11-2 and TRBJ1-1; the D is unclear. The CDR3 runs to 14 residues. The germline V and J ends were trimmed by 5 bases and 7 bases, with 17 bases remaining between them. Germline assignment: CDR1 SGHAT and CDR2 FQNNGV. The CDR3 spells CASSVSLGPGEAFF. The CDR3 nucleotides read TGTGCCAGCAGCGTCAGCCTCGGCCCGGGTGAAGCTTTCTTT.

This clone was observed a handful of times. The rearrangement links TRBV2 to TRBJ1-1; D gene unclear. Germline CDR1 reads SNHLY; CDR2 reads FYNNEI. Trimming shortened V by 5 bases and J by 1 base, and 14 bases separated the two germline ends. The CDR3 totals 15 residues. In nucleotides, the CDR3 is TGTGCCAGCAGTCTCGGGGTCCGGGGGAACACTGAAGCTTTCTTT. Residues: CASSLGVRGNTEAFF.

The V gene is TRBV5-4, the J gene TRBJ2-5; 7 bases are shared with TRBD1. Germline-derived CDR1 and CDR2 are SGHNT and YYREEE (reference sequence). CDR3 length: 13 residues. With 4 bases clipped from V and 2 bases from J, the junction kept 2 bases outside the gene matches. CDR3 amino acids: CASSQDRQETQYF. DNA of the CDR3: TGTGCCAGCAGCCAGGACAGGCAAGAGACCCAGTACTTC.

The chain recombines TRBV3-1 (or the pseudogene TRBV3-2) with TRBJ2-2; D may be TRBD2 (6 bases). V gave up 1 base and J gave up 3 bases, with 9 bases separating them. Germline loops: CDR1 LGHDT, CDR2 YNNKEL (reference sequence). The CDR3 totals 15 residues. CDR3 coding DNA: TGTGCCAGCAGCCAAGCCGGGACTCACACCGGGGAGCTGTTTTTT. Its protein is CASSQAGTHTGELFF.

The V gene is TRBV5-1, the J gene TRBJ1-3; TRBD1 is a possible D gene (5 bases). Trimming stripped 0 bases from V and 4 bases from J, with 14 bases between. The germline V gene has CDR1 SGHRS and CDR2 YFSETQ. This CDR3 has 16 residues. This CDR3 reads CASSLVSGTEGNTIYF. The DNA for the CDR3 is TGCGCCAGCAGCTTGGTTTCAGGGACTGAAGGAAACACCATATATTTT.

V gene TRBV4-1 combines with J gene TRBJ2-6; 8 bases are shared with TRBD1. The V gene's germline CDR1 is MGHRA and CDR2 YSYEKL. This CDR3 has 16 amino acids. Unmatched junction bases numbered 0, after V lost 0 bases and J lost 2 bases. The CDR3 DNA reads TGCGCCAGCAGCCAAGAACAGGGGGCTGGGGCCAACGTCCTGACTTTC. It yields the protein CASSQEQGAGANVLTF.

The chain employs TRBV28 and TRBJ2-5; 7 bases are a match to TRBD1. The trim removed 5 bases at V and 2 bases at J, leaving 5 bases unmatched. The germline CDR1 and CDR2 sequences are MDHEN and SYDVKM. The CDR3 has 14 amino acids. CDR3 amino acids: CASSLLQGQETQYF. In DNA, the CDR3 is TGTGCCAGCAGTCTACTACAGGGGCAAGAGACCCAGTACTTC.